The 28 T cell receptor beta chains below all came from one sample that was sequenced in a study of T cell repertoires in aging, cancer and after chemotherapy. Amplification of TCR beta used genomic DNA extracted from peripheral blood. Rearranged V-D-J TRB sequences were amplified with a mixed TRB-A/B primer pool. TCRdb recomputed calls from the multiplex PCR reads with MiXCR, one row per CDR3 protein. The repertoire holds under 8,500 distinct CDR3 sequences, approximately 30% seen once, with over 8.5% in the top ten. The material sequenced was blood. The origin of the receptors is a human donor in good health.

By sample share, this clonotype is medium-sized. The rearrangement joins TRBV29-1 to TRBJ2-1, with D unclear. This CDR3 spans 12 amino acids. Per the germline V gene, CDR1 is SQVTM and CDR2 is ANQGSEA. Deletions cut 3 bases from V and 5 bases from J, with 8 bases between. The CDR3 DNA sequence: TGCAGCGTTGAGAGGACCGACAATGAGCAGTTCTTC. Encoded protein: CSVERTDNEQFF.

V usage is TRBV6-1 and J usage is TRBJ1-5; maybe TRBD1 (5 bases). Trimming shortened V by 2 bases and J by 1 base, and 9 bases separated the two germline ends. From germline, CDR1 is MNHNS and CDR2 SASEGT. The CDR3 has 15 residues. CDR3 region: CASSELWGSNQPQHF. CDR3 coding DNA: TGTGCCAGCAGTGAACTGTGGGGGAGCAATCAGCCCCAGCATTTT.

This sequence joins TRBV20-1 and TRBJ2-5; TRBD1 might be the D (5 bases). The length of the CDR3 is 13 residues. Trimming pared 6 bases from V and 5 bases from J, leaving 16 bases between. Germline CDR1 is DFQATT and CDR2 is SNEGSKA (reference sequence). The CDR3 nucleotides are TGCAGTGCGCGGACAACAACCCCGGAGACCCAGTACTTC. Protein product: CSARTTTPETQYF.

The table lists this clonotype with a few counts. CDR3 sequence reads: CASSLGVLYGYTF. The CDR3 DNA reads TGTGCCAGCAGTTTGGGGGTTCTCTATGGCTACACCTTC. The J gene is TRBJ1-2, the V gene TRBV12-3 or TRBV12-4; a weak D match, TRBD1 (5 bases). The CDR3 extends over 13 amino acids. V lost 3 bases and J 4 bases, leaving 9 bases between the germline ends.

The chain joins TRBV6-5 to TRBJ2-2; 9 bases line up with TRBD1. Germline CDR1 and CDR2: MNHEY and SVGAGI. The CDR3 covers 20 residues. Trimming at V came to 6 bases and at J to 6 bases, leaving 23 bases not matched to a gene. The CDR3 here is CASSDPGQGGTGDGSGELFF. The CDR3 nucleotides read TGTGCCAGCAGCGACCCGGGACAGGGAGGCACCGGGGATGGGTCCGGGGAGCTGTTTTTT.

CDR3 DNA: TGCAGTGCTGAAGAATCTGGAAACACCATATATTTT. This codes for CSAEESGNTIYF. This chain joins TRBV20-1 and TRBJ1-3; D is unresolved. The CDR3 totals 12 residues. Germline CDR1 reads DFQATT; CDR2 reads SNEGSKA (reference sequence). V was pared by 5 bases and J by 1 base, with 6 bases between.

This clonotype is a singleton in its sample. This sequence joins TRBV5-4 and TRBJ2-5; TRBD2 matches 10 bases. In germline, CDR1 is SGHNT, CDR2 YYREEE (reference sequence). V shed 0 bases and J 1 base; nucleotides not matched to a gene: 3. CDR3 size: 16 residues. CDR3 sequence reads: CASSLAQRGGQETQYF. CDR3 nucleotides: TGTGCCAGCAGCTTGGCCCAGCGGGGGGGCCAAGAGACCCAGTACTTC.

There are a few counts of this clonotype. CDR3 nucleotide sequence: TGTGCCAGCAGTTCATTGCTCACGGACACCGGGGAGCTGTTTTTT. This sequence encodes CASSSLLTDTGELFF. The chain joins TRBV6-2 or TRBV6-3 to TRBJ2-2; D is unresolved. The germline V and J ends were trimmed by 4 bases and 3 bases, with 12 bases remaining between them. This CDR3 is built from 15 residues. Germline V lookup: CDR1 MNHEY, CDR2 SVGEGT.

This clonotype is large (0.1 to 1%). The gene calls are TRBV27 and TRBJ1-2; D gene unclear. The CDR3 length is 15 residues. The germline V gene has CDR1 MNHEY and CDR2 SMNVEV (reference sequence). V lost 0 bases and J lost 4, with 12 bases in between. In DNA, the CDR3 is TGTGCCAGCAGTTTATCATCAGGACGCGGCTATGGCTACACCTTC. Translated, it gives CASSLSSGRGYGYTF.

This chain links TRBV27 with TRBJ2-5; 11 bases align to TRBD2. The CDR3 covers 15 residues. Germline trimming cut 2 bases from V and 3 bases from J; bases unmatched to any gene: 2. The germline V gene has CDR1 MNHEY and CDR2 SMNVEV (reference sequence). The CDR3: CASSLGTSGEETQYF. In DNA form, the CDR3 reads TGTGCCAGCAGTTTAGGGACTAGCGGCGAAGAGACCCAGTACTTC.

This clonotype was detected a few times. The chain combines TRBV6-5 with TRBJ1-1, with D unresolved. This CDR3 is 15 amino acids long. The ends were cut back, 1 base at V and 0 bases at J, with 9 bases in the middle. The germline CDR1 and CDR2 sequences are MNHEY and SVGAGI. In DNA, the CDR3 is TGTGCCAGCAGTTACTTAAGTCGGGTGAACACTGAAGCTTTCTTT. It codes for CASSYLSRVNTEAFF.

This clonotype is medium-sized by share. The chain combines TRBV29-1 with TRBJ2-1; D remains ambiguous. Trimming cost V 0 bases and J 8 bases, with 8 bases left between them. The germline V gene encodes CDR1 SQVTM and CDR2 ANQGSEA. The CDR3 sequence is 12 residues long. CDR3 protein: CSVEELADEQFF. The DNA of the CDR3 is TGCAGCGTTGAAGAACTTGCAGATGAGCAGTTCTTC.

In its sample, this clonotype was seen a few times. J is TRBJ1-1 and V is TRBV7-9; D gene uncertain. The V gene's germline CDR1 is SEHNR and CDR2 FQNEAQ (reference sequence). Trimming cost V 1 base and J 8 bases, with 14 bases left between them. This CDR3 region has 14 residues. CDR3 protein: CASSLVVGRTEAFF. DNA for the CDR3: TGTGCCAGCAGCTTAGTAGTGGGGAGGACCGAAGCTTTCTTT.

This clonotype was counted between two and nine times. The CDR3 loop reads CASSSIAGGTRGTDTQYF. The CDR3 DNA reads as TGTGCCAGCAGCAGTATAGCGGGGGGGACTCGGGGCACAGATACGCAGTATTTT. The rearrangement links TRBV4-2 to TRBJ2-3; 11 bases agree with TRBD2. This CDR3 is built from 18 residues. Losses at the gene ends were 5 bases for V and 1 base for J; bases not matched to a gene: 11. Germline V CDR1 and CDR2: LGHNA, YNFKEQ.

The chain recombines TRBV10-3 with TRBJ1-2; 8 bases agree with TRBD1. V was pared by 6 bases and J by 6 bases, with 9 bases of the junction left unmatched. CDR1 and CDR2 (germline): ENHRY, SYGVKD. This CDR3 contains 14 residues. The CDR3 spells CAIRSDRADDGYTF. CDR3 nucleotides: TGTGCCATCAGATCGGACAGGGCGGATGATGGCTACACCTTC.

This rearrangement joins TRBV5-1 to TRBJ1-2, with 11 bases that match TRBD1. The CDR3 is 16 residues long. The J segment lost 8 bases and the V segment lost 0 bases, leaving 9 bases of the junction unmatched. CDR1 and CDR2 (germline): SGHRS, YFSETQ. The CDR3 is CASSLGGTGGSRGYTF. CDR3 nucleotide sequence: TGCGCCAGCAGCTTGGGCGGGACAGGGGGTTCCCGGGGCTACACCTTC.

This clonotype was counted only a few times. The V gene is TRBV30, the J gene TRBJ1-5; D not certain. The CDR3 contains 13 residues. The germline V and J ends were trimmed by 2 bases and 0 bases, with 5 bases remaining between them. CDR1 and CDR2 from the germline V gene are GTSNPN and SVGIG (reference sequence). CDR3: CAWSPDSNQPQHF. The CDR3, as DNA: TGTGCCTGGAGTCCAGATAGCAATCAGCCCCAGCATTTT.

The V call is TRBV18, the J call TRBJ2-1, with 10 bases matching TRBD2. CDR3 length: 15 amino acids. V dropped 4 bases and J dropped 2; count of bases not matched to a gene: 2. From germline, CDR1 is KGHSH and CDR2 LQKENI. In DNA, the CDR3 is TGTGCCAGCTCACTACTAGCGGGGCCCTACAATGAGCAGTTCTTC. This sequence encodes CASSLLAGPYNEQFF.

There are a few counts of this clonotype. V and J are TRBV10-3 and TRBJ2-5; perhaps D is TRBD1 or TRBD2 (5 bases each). Germline values: CDR1 ENHRY, CDR2 SYGVKD. The ends were cut back, 5 bases at V and 2 bases at J, with 12 bases in the middle. The CDR3 is 14 amino acids. In DNA, the CDR3 is TGTGCCATCAGTCCGGGACGGGAACAAGAGACCCAGTACTTC. As protein: CAISPGREQETQYF.

The V call is TRBV7-6, the J call TRBJ2-7; D gene uncertain. Germline V gene data show CDR1 as SGHVS and CDR2 as FNYEAQ. V was trimmed by 6 bases and J by 5 bases, leaving 11 bases between them. This CDR3 is 12 amino acids long. For the CDR3, the DNA is TGTGCCAGCAGTTTCACGGTTGACGAGCAGTACTTC. This encodes CASSFTVDEQYF.

This chain connects TRBV13 to TRBJ1-3; D unresolved. V was pared by 7 bases and J by 4 bases, with 17 bases between. CDR3 length equals 15 residues. CDR1 and CDR2 from the germline V gene are PRHDT and FYEKMQ (reference sequence). CDR3 in amino acids: CASTTSPGSGNTIYF. The DNA for the CDR3 is TGTGCCAGCACCACAAGTCCGGGCTCGGGAAACACCATATATTTT.

By share, this clonotype ranks as medium-sized (0.01 to 0.1%). The chain couples TRBV30 to TRBJ2-7, with D perhaps TRBD1 (6 bases). V shed 5 bases and J shed 5 bases, with 22 bases lying between them. The germline V gene encodes CDR1 GTSNPN and CDR2 SVGIG (reference sequence). This CDR3 comprises 15 residues. CDR3 nucleotides: TGTGCCTGGGGCGTACCTTCAGGGGACACGGACGAGCAGTACTTC. Translation gives CAWGVPSGDTDEQYF.

A few counts support this clonotype. The chain is built from TRBV6-1 and TRBJ2-5; possible D gene TRBD1, 5 bases. The CDR3 is made up of 15 amino acids. Germline V gene data show CDR1 as MNHNS and CDR2 as SASEGT. V lost 2 bases and J lost 6, with 16 bases in between. The CDR3 loop is CASSELEGAEKTQYF. CDR3 coding DNA: TGTGCCAGCAGTGAATTAGAAGGGGCGGAGAAGACCCAGTACTTC.

This clonotype was counted once. This rearrangement joins TRBV5-6 to TRBJ2-3, with a weak D call TRBD2 (7 bases). The germline V gene encodes CDR1 SGHDT and CDR2 YYEEEE. V was pared by 4 bases and J by 4 bases, with 16 bases between. The CDR3 runs 15 residues. The CDR3 nucleotides are TGTGCCAGCAGCACCGGGGGAGGGGGGGCAGATACGCAGTATTTT. Translating gives CASSTGGGGADTQYF.

A few counts support this clonotype. The genes are TRBV30 and TRBJ2-7, with 7 bases fitting TRBD1. Germline assignment: CDR1 GTSNPN and CDR2 SVGIG (reference sequence). The CDR3 has 13 residues. The V gene end was trimmed by 2 bases and the J gene end by 1 base; junction bases not matched to a gene: 2. The CDR3 here is CAWSRDSSYEQYF. The CDR3 coding sequence is TGTGCCTGGAGTCGGGACAGTTCCTACGAGCAGTACTTC.

This clonotype was counted a few times. The chain links TRBV6-1 to TRBJ1-2; no clear D gene. Germline V lookup: CDR1 MNHNS, CDR2 SASEGT. The V end lost 3 bases, the J end lost 8 bases, and 19 bases lay between the germline ends. This CDR3 region has 15 residues. The CDR3 DNA follows: TGTGCCAGCAGTGATATACCCCGGGGAAAAGGGGGCTACACCTTC. Residues: CASSDIPRGKGGYTF.

This clonotype is deemed medium-sized (0.01 to 0.1%). V is TRBV5-6 and J is TRBJ2-1; D uncertain. Trimming stripped 1 base from V and 7 bases from J, with 9 bases between. The germline gives CDR1 SGHDT, CDR2 YYEEEE. This CDR3 contains 13 residues. CDR3 protein: CASSLISENEQFF. The DNA for the CDR3 is TGTGCCAGCAGCTTGATCTCCGAGAATGAGCAGTTCTTC.

This clonotype counts as medium-sized. As DNA, the CDR3 is TGTGCCTGGAGTGTACGATCGCAGGTGTTTTTT. Amino acid sequence: CAWSVRSQVFF. The chain is built from TRBV30 and TRBJ1-4; D is unclear. Germline V CDR1 and CDR2: GTSNPN, SVGIG (reference sequence). V was trimmed by 0 bases and J by 15 bases, leaving 11 bases between them. The CDR3 has 11 residues.